Listed here are 32 T cell receptor beta chains from one sample, sequenced in a study of cytomegalovirus exposure and HLA in healthy donors. It was with 60 Vbeta and 13 Jbeta primers that the PCR ran. Generated by immunoSEQ multiplex PCR, the TCRdb table keeps only in-frame clones and is missing some. Among 85,000 to 130,000 clones, roughly 74% were seen once, and the ten largest hold roughly 2.5%. The specimen was PBMCs. These receptors came from a man aged 40-49 years in good health and CMV-seronegative.

This chain joins TRBV4-1 and TRBJ2-5; TRBD2 is a possible D gene (7 bases). This CDR3 contains 15 residues. V was clipped by 4 bases and J by 4 bases, with 16 bases between them. CDR1 and CDR2 from the germline V gene are MGHRA and YSYEKL. The CDR3 nucleotides read TGCGCCAGCAGCCCGATCGAGGGGGGGCGAGAGACCCAGTACTTC. This sequence encodes CASSPIEGGRETQYF.

V gene TRBV19 combines with J gene TRBJ1-5, with a possible D match to TRBD1 (5 bases). Germline assignment: CDR1 LNHDA and CDR2 SQIVND (reference sequence). The CDR3 is made up of 14 amino acids. V was trimmed by 9 bases and J by 1 base, leaving 13 bases between them. The CDR3 sequence is CASRPPGSNQPQHF. The CDR3 DNA is TGTGCCAGCAGGCCGCCAGGGAGCAATCAGCCCCAGCATTTT.

V is TRBV5-1 and J is TRBJ1-4; TRBD1 might be the D (6 bases). CDR3 length: 15 amino acids. CDR1 is SGHRS and CDR2 is YFSETQ in the germline V gene. V lost 0 bases and J 8 bases, leaving 14 bases between the germline ends. For the CDR3, the DNA is TGCGCCAGCAGCTTGGCCTGGGGACAAGAGGAAAAACTGTTTTTT. As protein: CASSLAWGQEEKLFF.

This chain joins TRBV7-9 and TRBJ2-3; D unclear. V dropped 3 bases and J dropped 0 bases, with 10 bases sitting between them. The CDR3 consists of 15 residues. Germline values: CDR1 SEHNR, CDR2 FQNEAQ (reference sequence). The DNA for the CDR3 is TGTGCCAGCAGCTTGGCTTTGGCTAGCACAGATACGCAGTATTTT. Its protein product is CASSLALASTDTQYF.

This clone has more than one count but fewer than ten. The chain combines TRBV29-1 with TRBJ2-1; D is uncertain. Germline loops: CDR1 SQVTM, CDR2 ANQGSEA. The CDR3 loop spans 15 amino acids. V was pared by 3 bases and J by 4 bases, with 16 bases between. The CDR3 DNA reads TGCAGCGTTGACCCCGACAAGAACGGATACAATGAGCAGTTCTTC. It encodes CSVDPDKNGYNEQFF.

The rearrangement links TRBV7-9 to TRBJ1-4, with D possibly being TRBD1 (5 bases). This CDR3 is built from 16 residues. V was shortened by 4 bases and J by 8 bases, with 20 bases between the two germline ends. Germline CDR1 SEHNR, CDR2 FQNEAQ (reference sequence). CDR3 nucleotides: TGTGCCAGCAGCTCTTCTGAGAGATTGACAGAAGAAAAACTGTTTTTT. It codes for CASSSSERLTEEKLFF.

The V and J genes are TRBV5-1 and TRBJ1-1, with D perhaps matching TRBD1 (6 bases). The V and J ends lost 1 base and 5 bases respectively, with 12 bases between them. The germline V gene has CDR1 SGHRS and CDR2 YFSETQ. The CDR3 spans 14 residues. The CDR3 bases are TGCGCCAGCAGCTTGAGAGGGGGGGGGACTGAAGCTTTCTTT. This codes for CASSLRGGGTEAFF.

This sequence joins TRBV2 and TRBJ2-1; 15 positions match TRBD2. CDR1 is SNHLY and CDR2 is FYNNEI in the germline V gene. Trimming cost V 2 bases and J 3 bases; bases outside gene matches: 2. The CDR3 length is 17 residues. The CDR3 coding sequence is TGTGCCAGCAGTGAATTGGGACTAGCGGGGGGCTACAATGAGCAGTTCTTC. Translating it yields CASSELGLAGGYNEQFF. Full variable domain (outside the CDR3, taken from reference TRBV2 and TRBJ2-1): EPEVTQTPSHQVTQMGQEVILRCVPISNHLYFYWYRQILGQKVEFLVSFYNNEISEKSEIFDDQFSVERPDGSNFTLKIRSTKLEDSAMYFCASSELGLAGGYNEQFFGPGTRLTVL.

This clone was recorded only once. The rearrangement joins TRBV5-5 to TRBJ2-3; D gene ambiguous. Germline V gene sequence: CDR1 SGHKS, CDR2 YYEKEE (reference sequence). The V and J ends lost 4 bases and 0 bases respectively, with 12 bases between them. The CDR3 loop spans 15 amino acids. The CDR3 nucleotides read TGTGCCAGCAGCGAAGTGGTTACTAGCACAGATACGCAGTATTTT. This sequence encodes CASSEVVTSTDTQYF.

This clone was observed a few times. This chain links TRBV5-5 with TRBJ1-6; a possible D gene is TRBD1 (6 bases). This CDR3 comprises 16 residues. Trimming removed 4 bases at V and 4 bases at J, with 15 bases between. Germline assignment: CDR1 SGHKS and CDR2 YYEKEE (reference sequence). CDR3 loop: CASSPRGWSYNSPLHF. CDR3 nucleotide sequence: TGTGCCAGCAGCCCTAGGGGGTGGAGTTATAATTCACCCCTCCACTTT.

This rearrangement joins TRBV11-2 to TRBJ2-7; 7 positions agree with TRBD2. Trimming took 5 bases from V and 3 from J; bases not matched to a gene: 10. Per germline, CDR1 SGHAT and CDR2 FQNNGV. The CDR3 length is 15 residues. In nucleotides, the CDR3 is TGTGCCAGCAGCCCCCCGGCTAGCGGACTCTACGAGCAGTACTTC. Its translation is CASSPPASGLYEQYF.

The chain joins TRBV6-1 to TRBJ2-1; perhaps TRBD2 as D (5 bases). The germline V gene encodes CDR1 MNHNS and CDR2 SASEGT. The CDR3 has 15 residues. Between the trimmed V and J ends, which lost 7 bases and 1 base, there was a span of 14 bases. Written as DNA, the CDR3 is TGTGCCAGCAACGAGGGCAGAACATCCTACAATGAGCAGTTCTTC. Protein product: CASNEGRTSYNEQFF.

The V call is TRBV7-9, the J call TRBJ2-5; 7 bases map to TRBD2. The germline V gene encodes CDR1 SEHNR and CDR2 FQNEAQ (reference sequence). Unmatched junction bases numbered 10, after V lost 4 bases and J lost 5 bases. This CDR3 is built from 15 residues. DNA for the CDR3: TGTGCCAGCAGCTCGTCGATCGGGGGGTCGGAGACCCAGTACTTC. The encoded protein is CASSSSIGGSETQYF.

The chain links TRBV15 to TRBJ2-7, with D possibly being TRBD2 (5 bases). Trimming removed 3 bases at V and 13 bases at J, with 13 bases between. This CDR3 comprises 11 residues. Germline V gene lookup returns CDR1 LNHNV and CDR2 YYDKDF (reference sequence). The CDR3 DNA reads as TGTGCCACCAGCAGTGGGCGGGTCTTTTACTTC. This gives the protein CATSSGRVFYF.

This clone was seen a few times. The chain recombines TRBV6-5 with TRBJ2-5; D perhaps matches TRBD1 (6 bases). The CDR3 contains 15 residues. Looked up from germline, CDR1 is MNHEY and CDR2 is SVGAGI. V was trimmed by 6 bases and J by 2 bases, leaving 16 bases between them. The CDR3 DNA sequence: TGTGCCAGCAGCCGGACCACAGGGTTACAAGAGACCCAGTACTTC. Translated, it gives CASSRTTGLQETQYF.

The chain couples TRBV6-1 to TRBJ2-3; 8 bases line up with TRBD1. From germline, CDR1 is MNHNS and CDR2 SASEGT. The CDR3 covers 15 residues. Trimming at V came to 8 bases and at J to 2 bases, leaving 9 bases not matched to a gene. DNA for the CDR3: TGTGCCAGCGCCGGACAGGGCCAAACCACAGATACGCAGTATTTT. As protein: CASAGQGQTTDTQYF.

The rearrangement joins TRBV7-8 to TRBJ2-2; D possibly corresponds to TRBD1 (6 bases). Germline V CDR1 and CDR2: SGHVS, FQNEAQ. The CDR3 length is 15 residues. Trimming removed 2 bases from V and 6 bases from J, with 13 bases in between. CDR3: CASSLTQGRAGELFF. The CDR3 DNA reads TGTGCCAGCAGCTTAACCCAGGGGCGGGCCGGGGAGCTGTTTTTT.

The rearrangement joins TRBV18 to TRBJ1-6; D is ambiguous. Germline V gene data show CDR1 as KGHSH and CDR2 as LQKENI. CDR3 length: 12 amino acids. Trimming took 3 bases from V and 7 from J, leaving 4 bases between them. The CDR3 nucleotides are TGTGCCAGCTCACCCGGGAATTCACCCCTCCACTTT. This codes for CASSPGNSPLHF. Combining the CDR3 with reference TRBV18 and TRBJ1-6 gives the whole variable domain NAGVMQNPRHLVRRRGQEARLRCSPMKGHSHVYWYRQLPEEGLKFMVYLQKENIIDESGMPKERFSAEFPKEGPSILRIQQVVRGDSAAYFCASSPGNSPLHFGNGTRLTVT.

V is TRBV29-1 and J is TRBJ1-2, with 7 bases fitting TRBD1. The germline V gene has CDR1 SQVTM and CDR2 ANQGSEA. There are 13 residues in the CDR3. The V gene end was trimmed by 7 bases and the J gene end by 0 bases; junction bases not matched to a gene: 5. CDR3 sequence reads: CSAGTATNYGYTF. As DNA, the CDR3 is TGCAGCGCAGGGACAGCTACTAACTATGGCTACACCTTC.

This clone was detected only a few times. The V and J genes are TRBV7-6 and TRBJ2-2; D remains unclear. This CDR3 region has 15 residues. Trimming took off 5 bases at V and 0 bases at J, with 10 bases between the two ends. Germline V CDR1 and CDR2: SGHVS, FNYEAQ. CDR3 nucleotides: TGTGCCAGCAGCCCAAGCCGCGCGAACACCGGGGAGCTGTTTTTT. Its translation: CASSPSRANTGELFF. Drawing the rest from reference TRBV7-6 and TRBJ2-2, the complete variable domain is GAGVSQSPRYKVTKRGQDVALRCDPISGHVSLYWYRQALGQGPEFLTYFNYEAQQDKSGLPNDRFSAERPEGSISTLTIQRTEQRDSAMYRCASSPSRANTGELFFGEGSRLTVL.

The J gene is TRBJ1-1, the V gene TRBV5-1, with 7 bases aligning to TRBD1. From germline, CDR1 is SGHRS and CDR2 YFSETQ. The CDR3 is 14 residues long. Trimming cost V 4 bases and J 3 bases; bases outside gene matches: 6. The CDR3 DNA follows: TGCGCCAGCAGCCGGACAGGTTTGGACACTGAAGCTTTCTTT. The encoded protein is CASSRTGLDTEAFF.

Only one count was recorded for this clone. The chain recombines TRBV5-4 with TRBJ2-1; D unclear. The CDR3 has 13 amino acids. V dropped 5 bases and J dropped 1 base, with 7 bases sitting between them. The germline V gene encodes CDR1 SGHNT and CDR2 YYREEE (reference sequence). The CDR3 nucleotides read TGTGCCAGCAGGCTAGATTCCTACAATGAGCAGTTCTTC. This gives the protein CASRLDSYNEQFF.

V is TRBV27 and J is TRBJ1-5; D unresolved. Trimming left V 6 bases short and J 2 bases short, with 14 bases between. The CDR3 has 15 amino acids. From germline, CDR1 is MNHEY and CDR2 SMNVEV (reference sequence). The CDR3 DNA reads as TGTGCCAGCAGCCAATTCGTGGGCCGCAATCAGCCCCAGCATTTT. It is translated as CASSQFVGRNQPQHF.

V usage is TRBV7-9 and J usage is TRBJ1-1; no clear D gene. V lost 1 base, J lost 4 bases, and 13 bases lay in between. CDR1 is SEHNR, CDR2 FQNEAQ, per germline (reference sequence). This CDR3 comprises 15 residues. CDR3 nucleotide sequence: TGTGCCAGCAGCTTAGTAGGAACAAGGAGCACTGAAGCTTTCTTT. It encodes CASSLVGTRSTEAFF.

The CDR3 here is CASSDREHGYTF. The CDR3 DNA is TGTGCCAGTAGTGACAGAGAGCATGGCTACACCTTC. This sequence joins TRBV19 and TRBJ1-2; TRBD1 might be the D (5 bases). This CDR3 is 12 amino acids long. V lost 5 bases, J lost 6 bases, and 10 bases lay in between. The germline CDR1 and CDR2 sequences are LNHDA and SQIVND (reference sequence).

Remarks on this clone: A junction end diverges from the germline sequence, so it may reflect a read error. This chain connects TRBV6-5 to TRBJ2-1, with 9 bases aligning to TRBD2. Germline V gene data show CDR1 as MNHEY and CDR2 as SVGAGI. The CDR3 is made up of 13 amino acids. Written as DNA, the CDR3 is TGTGCCAGCAGTATATCCCTCGCGGGGGGGATGGTCTTC. Amino acids: CASSISLAGGMVF.

The chain carries TRBV6-1 and TRBJ1-2; 11 bases are a match to TRBD1. After removal of 2 bases from V and 8 bases from J, the junction contained 7 bases not matched to a gene. This CDR3 spans 15 amino acids. Looked up from germline, CDR1 is MNHNS and CDR2 is SASEGT. The CDR3 loop reads CASSEPRGTGGGYTF. CDR3 nucleotide sequence: TGTGCCAGCAGTGAACCGAGGGGGACAGGGGGAGGCTACACCTTC.

V and J are TRBV29-1 and TRBJ2-5; perhaps TRBD1 as D (5 bases). Per the germline V gene, CDR1 is SQVTM and CDR2 is ANQGSEA. The ends were cut back, 5 bases at V and 11 bases at J, with 15 bases in the middle. The CDR3 is 11 amino acids. The chain's CDR3 is CSVTTGGEQYF. Here the CDR3 DNA reads TGCAGCGTTACCACAGGTGGAGAGCAGTACTTC.

The chain employs TRBV9 and TRBJ1-3; TRBD1 might be the D (6 bases). Trimming cost V 0 bases and J 7 bases, with 17 bases left between them. Per the germline V gene, CDR1 is SGDLS and CDR2 is YYNGEE. The CDR3 spans 16 residues. The CDR3 reads CASSVARKGGRNTIYF. In DNA, the CDR3 is TGTGCCAGCAGCGTAGCTAGAAAAGGGGGTCGTAACACCATATATTTT.

The chain combines TRBV6-1 with TRBJ2-3; 7 bases fit TRBD1. The V gene's germline CDR1 is MNHNS and CDR2 SASEGT. V lost 7 bases and J lost 6; bases outside the gene matches: 13. The CDR3 length is 15 residues. CDR3 in amino acids: CASIEGQVLFDTQYF. The CDR3 coding sequence is TGTGCCAGCATAGAAGGACAGGTTCTCTTCGATACGCAGTATTTT.

This clone was seen just once. The same CDR3 also results from other DNA sequences found in this sample. The chain has TRBV19 and TRBJ2-3; possible D gene TRBD1, 6 bases. Germline CDR1 is LNHDA and CDR2 is SQIVND (reference sequence). This CDR3 has 13 residues. V lost 5 bases to trimming and J lost 3 bases, with 9 bases between them. CDR3 loop: CASSPTGTDTQYF. The DNA of the CDR3 is TGTGCCAGTAGTCCGACAGGAACAGATACGCAGTATTTT.

In nucleotides, the CDR3 is TGTGCCAGCAGCCGAAGACTAGCGGGGGGGTTGGAGACCCAGTACTTC. This translates into CASSRRLAGGLETQYF. The chain employs TRBV28 and TRBJ2-5; 14 bases fit TRBD2. The CDR3 contains 16 residues. J was trimmed by 5 bases and V by 6 bases; bases with no gene match: 8. Germline CDR1 and CDR2: MDHEN and SYDVKM.